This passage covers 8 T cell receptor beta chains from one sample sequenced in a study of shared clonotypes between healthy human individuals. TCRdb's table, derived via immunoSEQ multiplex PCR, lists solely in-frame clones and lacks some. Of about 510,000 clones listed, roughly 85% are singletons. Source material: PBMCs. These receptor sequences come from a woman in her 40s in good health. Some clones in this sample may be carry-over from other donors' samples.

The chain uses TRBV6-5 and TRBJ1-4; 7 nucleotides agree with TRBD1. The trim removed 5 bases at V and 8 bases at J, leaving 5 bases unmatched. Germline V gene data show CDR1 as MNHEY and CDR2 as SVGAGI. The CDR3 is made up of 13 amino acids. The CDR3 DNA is TGTGCCAGCAGTCAGGGGGTAGGGGAAAAACTGTTTTTT. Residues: CASSQGVGEKLFF.

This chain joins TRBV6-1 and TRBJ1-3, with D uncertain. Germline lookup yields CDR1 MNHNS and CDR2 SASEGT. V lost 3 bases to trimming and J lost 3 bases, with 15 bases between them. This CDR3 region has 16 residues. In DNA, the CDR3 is TGTGCCAGCAGTGATCCGTCCTTGGCTAGTGGAAACACCATATATTTT. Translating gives CASSDPSLASGNTIYF.

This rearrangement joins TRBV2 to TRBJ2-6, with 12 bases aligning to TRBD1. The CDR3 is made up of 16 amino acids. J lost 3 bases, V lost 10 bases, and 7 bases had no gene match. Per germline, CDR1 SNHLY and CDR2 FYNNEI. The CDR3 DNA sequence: TGTGCCAACTCCCGGGACAGGGGGCTTGGGGCCAACGTCCTGACTTTC. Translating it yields CANSRDRGLGANVLTF. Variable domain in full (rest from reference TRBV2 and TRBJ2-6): EPEVTQTPSHQVTQMGQEVILRCVPISNHLYFYWYRQILGQKVEFLVSFYNNEISEKSEIFDDQFSVERPDGSNFTLKIRSTKLEDSAMYFCANSRDRGLGANVLTFGAGSRLTVL.

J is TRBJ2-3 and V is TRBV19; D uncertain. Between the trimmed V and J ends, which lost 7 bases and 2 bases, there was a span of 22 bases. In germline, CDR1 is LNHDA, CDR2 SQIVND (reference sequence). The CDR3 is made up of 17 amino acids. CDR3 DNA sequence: TGTGCCAGTAAGGGATACTCGACCGGGCGACCCACAGATACGCAGTATTTT. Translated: CASKGYSTGRPTDTQYF. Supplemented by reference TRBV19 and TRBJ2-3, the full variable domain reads DGGITQSPKYLFRKEGQNVTLSCEQNLNHDAMYWYRQDPGQGLRLIYYSQIVNDFQKGDIAEGYSVSREKKESFPLTVTSAQKNPTAFYLCASKGYSTGRPTDTQYFGPGTRLTVL.

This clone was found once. Here the CDR3 DNA reads TGTGCCAGCAGTTACATGTACTCCTACGAGCAGTACTTC. This translates into CASSYMYSYEQYF. This sequence joins TRBV6-6 and TRBJ2-5, with unresolved D. The end of the DNA fits TRBJ2-7 better, so the J call may be wrong. CDR1 and CDR2 from the germline V gene are MNHNY and SVGAGI (reference sequence). CDR3 length: 13 residues.

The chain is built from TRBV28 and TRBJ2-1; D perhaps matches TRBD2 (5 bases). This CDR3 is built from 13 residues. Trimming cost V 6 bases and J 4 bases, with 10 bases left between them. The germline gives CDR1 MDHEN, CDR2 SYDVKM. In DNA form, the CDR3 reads TGTGCCAGCAGCAGAGGGCGTTACAATGAGCAGTTCTTC. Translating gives CASSRGRYNEQFF.

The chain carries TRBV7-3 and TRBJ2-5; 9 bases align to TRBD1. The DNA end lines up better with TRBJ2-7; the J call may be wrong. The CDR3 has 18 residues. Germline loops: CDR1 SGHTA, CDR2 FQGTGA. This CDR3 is CASSPAGQGEPGDYEQYF. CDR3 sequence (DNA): TGTGCCAGCAGCCCCGCGGGACAGGGAGAGCCGGGGGACTACGAGCAGTACTTC.

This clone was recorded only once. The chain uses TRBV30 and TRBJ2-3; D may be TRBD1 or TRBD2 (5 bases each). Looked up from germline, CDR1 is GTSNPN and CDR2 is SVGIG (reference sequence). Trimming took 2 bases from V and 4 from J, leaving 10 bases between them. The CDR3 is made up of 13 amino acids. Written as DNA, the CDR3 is TGTGCCTGGAGTTTGTGGGGGTCAGATACGCAGTATTTT. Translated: CAWSLWGSDTQYF.